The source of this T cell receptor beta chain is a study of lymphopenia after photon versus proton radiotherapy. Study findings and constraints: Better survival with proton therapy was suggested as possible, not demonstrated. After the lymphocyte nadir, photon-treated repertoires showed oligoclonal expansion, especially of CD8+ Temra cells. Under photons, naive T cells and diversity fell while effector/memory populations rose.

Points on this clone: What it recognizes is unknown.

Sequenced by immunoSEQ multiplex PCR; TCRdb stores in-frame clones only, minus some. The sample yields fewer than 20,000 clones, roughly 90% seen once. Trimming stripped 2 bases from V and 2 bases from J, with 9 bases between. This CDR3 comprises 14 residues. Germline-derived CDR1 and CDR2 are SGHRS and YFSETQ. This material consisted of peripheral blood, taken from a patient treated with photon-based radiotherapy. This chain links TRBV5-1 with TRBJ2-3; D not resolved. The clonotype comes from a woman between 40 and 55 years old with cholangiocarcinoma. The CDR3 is CASSLTQNTDTQYF. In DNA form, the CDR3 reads TGCGCCAGCAGCTTAACACAGAACACAGATACGCAGTATTTT. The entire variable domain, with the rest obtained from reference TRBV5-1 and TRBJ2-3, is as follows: KAGVTQTPRYLIKTRGQQVTLSCSPISGHRSVSWYQQTPGQGLQFLFEYFSETQRNKGNFPGRFSGRQFSNSRSEMNVSTLELGDSALYLCASSLTQNTDTQYFGPGTRLTVL.